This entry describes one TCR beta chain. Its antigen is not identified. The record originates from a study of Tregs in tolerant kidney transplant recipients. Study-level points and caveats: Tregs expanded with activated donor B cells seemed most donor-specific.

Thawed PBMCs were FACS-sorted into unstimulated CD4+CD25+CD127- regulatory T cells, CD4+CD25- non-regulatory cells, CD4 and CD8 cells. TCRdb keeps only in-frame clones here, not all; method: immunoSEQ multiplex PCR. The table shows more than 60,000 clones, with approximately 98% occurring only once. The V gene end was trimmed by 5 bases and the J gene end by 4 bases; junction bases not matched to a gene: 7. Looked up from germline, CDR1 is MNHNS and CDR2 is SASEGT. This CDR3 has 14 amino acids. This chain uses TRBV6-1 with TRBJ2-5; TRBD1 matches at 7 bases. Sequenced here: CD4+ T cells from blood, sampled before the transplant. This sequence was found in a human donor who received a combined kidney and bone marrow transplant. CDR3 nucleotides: TGTGCCAGCAGTCAAGACAGGGTCAGAGAGACCCAGTACTTC. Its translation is CASSQDRVRETQYF.